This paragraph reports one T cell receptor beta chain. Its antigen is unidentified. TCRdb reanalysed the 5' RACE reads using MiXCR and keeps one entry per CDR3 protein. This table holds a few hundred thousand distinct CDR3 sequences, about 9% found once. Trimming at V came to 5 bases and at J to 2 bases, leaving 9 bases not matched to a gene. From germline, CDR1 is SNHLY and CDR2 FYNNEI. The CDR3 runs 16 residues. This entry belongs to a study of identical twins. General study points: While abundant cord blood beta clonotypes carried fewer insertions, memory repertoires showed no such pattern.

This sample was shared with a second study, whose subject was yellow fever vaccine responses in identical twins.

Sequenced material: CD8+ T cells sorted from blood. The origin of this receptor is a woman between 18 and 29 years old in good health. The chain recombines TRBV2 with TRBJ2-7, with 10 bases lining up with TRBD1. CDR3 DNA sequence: TGTGCCAGCAGTTCGACAGGGGGCCGGTTGGCCTACGAGCAGTACTTC. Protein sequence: CASSSTGGRLAYEQYF.